The 3 T cell receptor beta chains given below trace back to one sample, sequenced in a study of cytomegalovirus exposure and HLA in healthy donors. The study ran its PCR with 60 Vbeta and 13 Jbeta primers. Clones were read by immunoSEQ multiplex PCR, and TCRdb kept only the in-frame ones, dropping some. The sample records about 220,000 clones, approximately 88% being singletons. The sequenced material came from PBMCs. The receptors derive from a boy aged 2 to 10 in good health and CMV-seronegative.

The chain is built from TRBV13 and TRBJ2-7, with TRBD2 matching over 11 bases. The CDR3 has 17 residues. Trimming removed 4 bases from V and 7 bases from J; junction bases left unmatched: 15. Germline V lookup: CDR1 PRHDT, CDR2 FYEKMQ (reference sequence). The CDR3 DNA is TGTGCCAGCAGCTCTCCCTCGGGACTAGCGGCATGGAGGGAGCAGTACTTC. Its translation is CASSSPSGLAAWREQYF.

Of note for this clone: An end of the junction does not agree with germline; a read error may underlie this. The rearrangement links TRBV7-9 to TRBJ2-5; TRBD1 might be the D (5 bases). This CDR3 spans 15 amino acids. Germline V gene lookup returns CDR1 SEHNR and CDR2 FQNEAQ (reference sequence). The CDR3: CSSSFFGQGSKTQYF. The CDR3 DNA reads as TGTTCCAGCAGCTTTTTTGGCCAGGGTTCCAAGACCCAGTACTTC.

The rearrangement links TRBV18 to TRBJ2-5; possibly TRBD1 for D (5 bases). V was pared by 4 bases and J by 4 bases, with 13 bases between. Germline V gene data show CDR1 as KGHSH and CDR2 as LQKENI. This CDR3 is built from 14 residues. DNA for the CDR3: TGTGCCAGCTCACGGGTGGGGCGCGGAGAGACCCAGTACTTC. Translation gives CASSRVGRGETQYF.